These 14 T cell receptor beta chains originate from one sample sequenced in a study of blood T cell repertoires in COVID-19. Method: immunoSEQ multiplex PCR; TCRdb's copy keeps in-frame clones and lacks some. The sample includes about 77,000 clones, less than 85% of them seen just once. The sequencing input was peripheral blood. The source of these receptors is a woman aged 70-85 years with acute or convalescent COVID-19.

The chain is built from TRBV11-2 and TRBJ1-3, with D maybe TRBD1 (5 bases). Per the germline V gene, CDR1 is SGHAT and CDR2 is FQNNGV. Trimming cost V 5 bases and J 4 bases, with 12 bases left between them. The CDR3 is 14 amino acids. CDR3 in amino acids: CASSGQPGGNTIYF. The CDR3 DNA is TGTGCCAGCAGCGGGCAGCCAGGGGGAAACACCATATATTTT. The full variable domain, its missing parts supplied by reference TRBV11-2 and TRBJ1-3, is EAGVAQSPRYKIIEKRQSVAFWCNPISGHATLYWYQQILGQGPKLLIQFQNNGVVDDSQLPKDRFSAERLKGVDSTLKIQPAKLEDSAVYLCASSGQPGGNTIYFGEGSWLTVV.

The chain uses TRBV2 and TRBJ2-3; TRBD2 is a possible D gene (7 bases). The length of the CDR3 is 14 residues. Germline loops: CDR1 SNHLY, CDR2 FYNNEI. V was trimmed by 4 bases and J by 6 bases, leaving 14 bases between them. The CDR3 DNA sequence: TGTGCCAGCAGTGGGGGGGGCCATCTGGATACGCAGTATTTT. Residues: CASSGGGHLDTQYF.

The chain couples TRBV7-2 to TRBJ2-5; possibly TRBD1 for D (6 bases). CDR1 is SGHTA and CDR2 is FQGNSA in the germline V gene. This CDR3 has 15 residues. Trimming removed 5 bases at V and 5 bases at J, with 18 bases between. The CDR3 bases are TGTGCCAGCAGCACCGGACAGTCCCGAGGGGAGACCCAGTACTTC. Translating it yields CASSTGQSRGETQYF.

This chain links TRBV5-6 with TRBJ1-1; no definite D call. With 4 bases removed from V and 6 bases from J, the gap between germline ends came to 10 bases. The CDR3 is made up of 12 amino acids. Per germline, CDR1 SGHDT and CDR2 YYEEEE. CDR3 nucleotides: TGTGCCAGCAGCCCGGGAGGGCCTGAAGCTTTCTTT. Protein product: CASSPGGPEAFF.

In this sample, this clone turned up once. The chain uses TRBV5-1 and TRBJ2-1; 13 bases fit TRBD2. V trimming: 2 bases; J trimming: 2 bases; junction bases outside the gene matches: 1. CDR1 SGHRS and CDR2 YFSETQ come from the germline V gene. The CDR3 contains 16 residues. Here the CDR3 DNA reads TGCGCCAGCAGCTTACTAGCGGGGGGGACCTACAATGAGCAGTTCTTC. This gives the protein CASSLLAGGTYNEQFF.

V usage is TRBV4-3 and J usage is TRBJ2-4, with 7 bases identical to TRBD2. Trimming took 2 bases from V and 5 from J; bases not matched to a gene: 6. This CDR3 contains 15 residues. Germline assignment: CDR1 LGHNA and CDR2 YSLEER. The CDR3 loop is CASSQSTSRQNIQYF. DNA for the CDR3: TGCGCCAGCAGCCAATCGACTAGCAGACAAAACATTCAGTACTTC.

J is TRBJ1-2 and V is TRBV4-3, with D tentatively TRBD1 (5 bases). Looked up from germline, CDR1 is LGHNA and CDR2 is YSLEER. Trimming shortened V by 0 bases and J by 5 bases, and 16 bases separated the two germline ends. The CDR3 is made up of 16 amino acids. The CDR3 reads CASSQDRSTGDYGYTF. DNA for the CDR3: TGCGCCAGCAGCCAAGATCGTTCTACAGGCGATTATGGCTACACCTTC.

The CDR3 nucleotides read TGTGCCAGCAGCCAAGATATGGCCAGGGAGCAGTTCTTC. It codes for CASSQDMAREQFF. The rearrangement joins TRBV3-1 (or the pseudogene TRBV3-2) to TRBJ2-1, with unresolved D. CDR3 size: 13 residues. Germline loops: CDR1 LGHDT, CDR2 YNNKEL (reference sequence). The ends were cut back, 0 bases at V and 10 bases at J, with 10 bases in the middle.

V usage is TRBV4-1 and J usage is TRBJ2-3, with D unresolved. Trimming took 0 bases from V and 5 from J, leaving 6 bases between them. CDR1 is MGHRA, CDR2 YSYEKL, per germline. This CDR3 contains 13 residues. CDR3 sequence: CASSQESVDTQYF. The CDR3 DNA follows: TGCGCCAGCAGCCAAGAATCGGTAGATACGCAGTATTTT.

This clone has more than one count but fewer than ten. CDR3 loop: CASSLAPLGGADTQYF. CDR3 nucleotides: TGTGCCAGCAGCTTAGCCCCTCTGGGGGGGGCAGATACGCAGTATTTT. This chain links TRBV7-9 with TRBJ2-3, with TRBD2 matching 7 bases. The CDR3 contains 16 residues. V gave up 0 bases and J gave up 4 bases; unmatched junction bases: 7. From germline, CDR1 is SEHNR and CDR2 FQNEAQ (reference sequence).

The rearrangement links TRBV6-5 to TRBJ2-1; 10 nucleotides line up with TRBD1. Germline V gene data show CDR1 as MNHEY and CDR2 as SVGAGI. V lost 7 bases, J lost 6 bases, and 9 bases stayed unmatched. The CDR3 runs 15 residues. The CDR3 is CASMDRGMGPNEQFF. The CDR3 nucleotides read TGTGCCAGCATGGACAGGGGGATGGGTCCCAATGAGCAGTTCTTC.

J is TRBJ1-1 and V is TRBV5-1, with 7 bases lining up with TRBD1. CDR1 is SGHRS and CDR2 is YFSETQ in the germline V gene. The length of the CDR3 is 15 residues. The ends lost 2 bases at V and 4 bases at J; junction bases unmatched: 8. The CDR3 loop is CASSFAGGGGTEAFF. CDR3 nucleotide sequence: TGCGCCAGCAGCTTCGCAGGGGGAGGAGGCACTGAAGCTTTCTTT.

The V and J genes are TRBV9 and TRBJ1-1; D unresolved. Trimming pared 4 bases from V and 6 bases from J, leaving 16 bases between. Germline CDR1 and CDR2: SGDLS and YYNGEE. This CDR3 region has 14 residues. The chain's CDR3 is CASSPLVAGAEAFF. The CDR3 coding sequence is TGTGCCAGCAGCCCTCTAGTGGCGGGCGCTGAAGCTTTCTTT.

J is TRBJ2-1 and V is TRBV4-3, with D possibly TRBD2 on 7 matching bases. The CDR3 has 16 residues. CDR1 and CDR2 (germline): LGHNA, YSLEER. Trimming took off 0 bases at V and 0 bases at J, with 9 bases between the two ends. CDR3 nucleotides: TGCGCCAGCAGCCAAGAGCGGGGGCCCTCCTACAATGAGCAGTTCTTC. It encodes CASSQERGPSYNEQFF.